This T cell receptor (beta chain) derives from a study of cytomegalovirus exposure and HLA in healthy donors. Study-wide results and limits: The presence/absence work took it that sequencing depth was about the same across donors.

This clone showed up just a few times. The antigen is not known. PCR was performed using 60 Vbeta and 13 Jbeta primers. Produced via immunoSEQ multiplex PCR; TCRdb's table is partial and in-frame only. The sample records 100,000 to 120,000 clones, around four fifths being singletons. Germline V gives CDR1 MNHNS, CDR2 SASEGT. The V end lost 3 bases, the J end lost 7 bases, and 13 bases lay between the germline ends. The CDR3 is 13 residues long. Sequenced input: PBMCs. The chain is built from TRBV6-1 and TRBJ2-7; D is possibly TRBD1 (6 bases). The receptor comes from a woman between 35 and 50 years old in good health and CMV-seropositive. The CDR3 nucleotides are TGTGCCAGCAGTGAGAGACAGGCGAGGGAGCAGTACTTC. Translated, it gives CASSERQAREQYF.